The entry below gives a single T cell receptor beta chain sequence along with its context. Its antigen is still unknown. The germline CDR1 and CDR2 sequences are SGDLS and YYNGEE. The germline V and J ends were trimmed by 0 bases and 3 bases, with 12 bases remaining between them. The CDR3 runs 16 residues. The entry originates in a study of shared clonotypes between healthy human individuals. General study findings and limits: Shared across four donors were 5% to 6% of the naive CD4 clonotypes. The expectation was that sequencing depth would affect clonotype sharing among donors. Non-shared clonotypes showed lower generation probabilities than clonotypes common to all four donors.

Produced via immunoSEQ multiplex PCR; TCRdb's table is partial and in-frame only. The sample yields about 2.3 million clones, under 95% seen once. The sequence came from a man aged 18 to 29 in good health. Some clones in this sample may be carry-over from other donors' samples. The sample comprised naive CD4+ T cells from PBMCs. Subset: CD45RA+ positively selected. This chain uses TRBV9 with TRBJ2-2, with a tentative D call TRBD2 (6 bases). CDR3 loop: CASSVVWGLDTGELFF. The CDR3 DNA sequence: TGTGCCAGCAGCGTAGTGTGGGGACTGGACACCGGGGAGCTGTTTTTT.